Detailed here is one T cell receptor beta chain. This specimen belongs to a study of blood T cell repertoires in COVID-19. Study in general: The samples span acute and convalescent COVID-19 from the United States, Italy and Spain. PBMCs, B-cell-depleted T cells, or T cells were the source of the cDNA or gDNA that made up the material.

Per the original methods: By means of reference gene primer amplification, nucleated cell counts were estimated. Sequencing was performed with immunoSEQ multiplex PCR; in TCRdb, only in-frame clones are kept and a portion is missing. The DNA was the basis for D and trimming; V, J and clone size are from that table. The top ten clones hold roughly 11% of a sample with around 20,000 clones, about 87% of them seen once. The CDR3 contains 13 residues. Germline CDR1 is SGHRS and CDR2 is YFSETQ. Trimming took 1 base from V and 1 from J, leaving 4 bases between them. What was sequenced was peripheral blood. This clonotype originated in a human donor in a cohort sampled during active COVID-19. The rearrangement links TRBV5-1 to TRBJ2-3; no reliable D call. In DNA, the CDR3 is TGCGCCAGCAGCTTGCATGGCACAGATACGCAGTATTTT. It encodes CASSLHGTDTQYF.